The 30 T cell receptor beta chains presented below share a single source sample, sequenced in a study of lymphopenia after photon versus proton radiotherapy (dated by TCRdb to about 2019). The library was generated by the immunoSEQ multiplex PCR assay. TCRdb's version of the immuneACCESS table is confined to in-frame rearrangements and falls short of the full clone set. An unresolved V gene accounts for under half of the shortfall where checked; the remainder is of unknown origin. The sample table records tens of thousands of clones; approximately 95% of these occur just once. Jointly, the top ten make up around 0.67% of the sample. The sequences come from peripheral blood, collected from a patient treated with photon-based radiotherapy. Source of these receptors: a woman aged 50 to 60 with cholangiocarcinoma.

This clone was observed once. The chain recombines TRBV5-1 with TRBJ1-4, with D possibly being TRBD1 (5 bases). CDR3 length equals 17 residues. Per germline, CDR1 SGHRS and CDR2 YFSETQ. Trimming shortened V by 7 bases and J by 4 bases, and 23 bases separated the two germline ends. For the CDR3, the DNA is TGCGCCAGCTTTCAGGGACGTCCAAAGCGGTTTAATGAAAAACTGTTTTTT. Translation gives CASFQGRPKRFNEKLFF.

CDR3 nucleotide sequence: TGTGCCAGCAGCTTAACGACAGGGATTCCCTACAATGAGCAGTTCTTC. Its translation is CASSLTTGIPYNEQFF. The V gene is TRBV7-9, the J gene TRBJ2-1, with 7 positions matching TRBD1. From germline, CDR1 is SEHNR and CDR2 FQNEAQ (reference sequence). V lost 2 bases, J lost 2 bases, and 6 bases stayed unmatched. CDR3 length: 16 amino acids.

This clone was seen more than once but under ten times. The sample holds other DNA sequences that translate to the same CDR3. The chain links TRBV11-2 to TRBJ1-2; no clear D gene. Trimming pared 1 base from V and 2 bases from J, leaving 11 bases between. The germline V gene encodes CDR1 SGHAT and CDR2 FQNNGV. CDR3 length: 15 amino acids. This chain's CDR3 is CASSLVPGWNYGYTF. The DNA for the CDR3 is TGTGCCAGCAGCTTAGTTCCGGGATGGAACTATGGCTACACCTTC.

V usage is TRBV11-2 and J usage is TRBJ1-2; D ambiguous. Germline CDR1 SGHAT, CDR2 FQNNGV. V was trimmed by 3 bases and J by 8 bases, leaving 7 bases between them. The CDR3 has 11 amino acids. The chain's CDR3 is CASSFRGGYTF. In nucleotides, the CDR3 is TGTGCCAGCAGCTTCCGGGGAGGCTACACCTTC.

This clone was picked up one time. The chain carries TRBV7-9 and TRBJ2-3; 7 nucleotides align to TRBD2. This CDR3 region has 15 residues. Germline V gene sequence: CDR1 SEHNR, CDR2 FQNEAQ (reference sequence). V lost 2 bases, J lost 0 bases, and 2 bases stayed unmatched. The CDR3 region is CASSLSGVSTDTQYF. CDR3 sequence (DNA): TGTGCCAGCAGCTTAAGCGGGGTGAGCACAGATACGCAGTATTTT.

The chain recombines TRBV10-3 with TRBJ1-2; D gene ambiguous. Germline values: CDR1 ENHRY, CDR2 SYGVKD. The CDR3 is 13 amino acids. V was clipped by 8 bases and J by 1 base, with 11 bases between them. The CDR3 coding sequence is TGTGCCATCGGAGCTCAGGTTAACTATGGCTACACCTTC. The encoded protein is CAIGAQVNYGYTF.

This chain joins TRBV5-6 and TRBJ2-2; D is uncertain. Germline CDR1 and CDR2: SGHDT and YYEEEE. V was cut by 4 bases and J by 0 bases, with 16 bases left in between. CDR3 length equals 17 residues. CDR3 sequence: CASSQIGRTANTGELFF. The CDR3 region has the DNA TGTGCCAGCAGCCAAATTGGGCGCACCGCGAACACCGGGGAGCTGTTTTTT.

The chain couples TRBV4-3 to TRBJ1-2; 7 nucleotides align to TRBD1. The CDR3 covers 15 residues. Germline CDR1 and CDR2: LGHNA and YSLEER. Trimming cost V 1 base and J 4 bases; bases outside gene matches: 6. CDR3 amino acids: CASSQAGTVVYGYTF. CDR3 nucleotides: TGCGCCAGCAGCCAAGCCGGGACAGTGGTCTATGGCTACACCTTC.

This clone was seen once. V and J are TRBV30 and TRBJ1-1, with D possibly TRBD1 on 6 matching bases. Germline V gene data show CDR1 as GTSNPN and CDR2 as SVGIG (reference sequence). The CDR3 totals 15 residues. Trimming stripped 5 bases from V and 5 bases from J, with 21 bases between. Here the CDR3 DNA reads TGTGCCTGGTGGAGGACAGATCACCGGAGGACTGAAGCTTTCTTT. Protein: CAWWRTDHRRTEAFF.

This rearrangement joins TRBV14 to TRBJ2-5; D is possibly TRBD1 (6 bases). Trimming left V 1 base short and J 6 bases short, with 15 bases between. Germline V gene sequence: CDR1 SGHDN, CDR2 FVKESK. This CDR3 contains 15 residues. In nucleotides, the CDR3 is TGTGCCAGCAGCCAAGGGTTGGGGGCTGGGAAGACCCAGTACTTC. This encodes CASSQGLGAGKTQYF.

V is TRBV19 and J is TRBJ2-7; D not resolved. This CDR3 spans 12 amino acids. V was pared by 5 bases and J by 6 bases, with 11 bases between. The V gene's germline CDR1 is LNHDA and CDR2 SQIVND (reference sequence). CDR3 sequence (DNA): TGTGCCAGTAGTCTCCGGGTCGGCGAGCAGTACTTC. This translates into CASSLRVGEQYF.

This chain connects TRBV30 to TRBJ1-1; D gene unclear. Deletions cut 3 bases from V and 6 bases from J, with 11 bases between. The CDR3 has 12 residues. The germline V gene encodes CDR1 GTSNPN and CDR2 SVGIG (reference sequence). In nucleotides, the CDR3 is TGTGCCTGGAGCGGAGGGAGGCCTGAAGCTTTCTTT. Amino acids: CAWSGGRPEAFF. The entire variable domain, with the rest obtained from reference TRBV30 and TRBJ1-1, is as follows: SQTIHQWPATLVQPVGSPLSLECTVEGTSNPNLYWYRQAAGRGLQLLFYSVGIGQISSEVPQNLSASRPQDRQFILSSKKLLLSDSGFYLCAWSGGRPEAFFGQGTRLTVV.

This chain joins TRBV19 and TRBJ2-1, with no clear D. The germline V gene encodes CDR1 LNHDA and CDR2 SQIVND (reference sequence). CDR3 size: 13 residues. Trimming stripped 1 base from V and 5 bases from J, with 6 bases between. The DNA for the CDR3 is TGTGCCAGTAGTATAGGGTCTAACAATGAGCAGTTCTTC. This sequence encodes CASSIGSNNEQFF.

The rearrangement links TRBV7-2 to TRBJ1-1; no clear D. This CDR3 comprises 15 residues. Germline lookup yields CDR1 SGHTA and CDR2 FQGNSA. V gave up 5 bases and J gave up 3 bases, with 16 bases separating them. DNA for the CDR3: TGTGCCAGCAGCCGGGCACTCTGGTCGGACACTGAAGCTTTCTTT. Its translation: CASSRALWSDTEAFF.

This clone was counted once. The V and J genes are TRBV23-1 and TRBJ2-7; no firm D call. TRBV23-1 falls under the ORF class, with uncertain function. The length of the CDR3 is 13 residues. The V end lost 0 bases, the J end lost 4 bases, and 7 bases lay between the germline ends. The CDR3 DNA reads TGCGCCAGCAGTCAATCTTTAGGGTACGAGCAGTACTTC. This translates into CASSQSLGYEQYF.

The chain combines TRBV7-2 with TRBJ2-6; no firm D call. The V and J ends lost 3 bases and 0 bases respectively, with 6 bases between them. The CDR3 runs 15 residues. CDR1 is SGHTA and CDR2 is FQGNSA in the germline V gene. CDR3 sequence: CASSLYFSGANVLTF. In nucleotides, the CDR3 is TGTGCCAGCAGCTTGTACTTCTCTGGGGCCAACGTCCTGACTTTC.

V gene TRBV7-9 combines with J gene TRBJ1-6; D not resolved. CDR1 SEHNR and CDR2 FQNEAQ come from the germline V gene (reference sequence). The CDR3 totals 17 residues. The V end lost 5 bases, the J end lost 8 bases, and 22 bases lay between the germline ends. The CDR3 bases are TGTGCCAGCAGCCTCACAACCGGGATCGGGATCTATTCACCCCTCCACTTT. Amino acids: CASSLTTGIGIYSPLHF.

The V and J genes are TRBV7-9 and TRBJ2-1; either TRBD1 or TRBD2 may fit D (5 bases each). The CDR3 length is 14 residues. Trimming removed 1 base at V and 10 bases at J, with 14 bases between. Germline V gene sequence: CDR1 SEHNR, CDR2 FQNEAQ (reference sequence). In nucleotides, the CDR3 is TGTGCCAGCAGCTTAGAGAGGGAGTCAGGGGAGCAGTTCTTC. Protein product: CASSLERESGEQFF.

The CDR3 spells CASSPGGPRLQQFF. The CDR3 DNA sequence: TGTGCCAGCAGCCCGGGGGGCCCCCGCCTTCAGCAGTTCTTC. This chain uses TRBV7-2 with TRBJ2-1, with TRBD2 as a possible D gene (7 bases). The V gene's germline CDR1 is SGHTA and CDR2 FQGNSA. The CDR3 extends over 14 amino acids. V dropped 5 bases and J dropped 11 bases, with 19 bases sitting between them.

The rearrangement uses TRBV7-9 and TRBJ1-1; D is perhaps TRBD1 (6 bases). This CDR3 region has 12 residues. CDR1 SEHNR and CDR2 FQNEAQ come from the germline V gene (reference sequence). With 6 bases removed from V and 10 bases from J, the gap between germline ends came to 15 bases. The CDR3 region is CASSYRARRAFF. The CDR3 DNA reads TGTGCCAGCAGTTACAGGGCTCGGAGAGCTTTCTTT.

V is TRBV6-5 and J is TRBJ1-3; D is possibly TRBD1 (5 bases). CDR3 length: 13 amino acids. Germline V gene sequence: CDR1 MNHEY, CDR2 SVGAGI. Trimming took 6 bases from V and 4 from J, leaving 10 bases between them. The CDR3: CASSPWGGNTIYF. The DNA of the CDR3 is TGTGCCAGCAGCCCCTGGGGCGGAAACACCATATATTTT.

The V call is TRBV2, the J call TRBJ1-4; D is ambiguous. The germline V gene has CDR1 SNHLY and CDR2 FYNNEI. There are 14 residues in the CDR3. Between the trimmed V and J ends, which lost 2 bases and 6 bases, there was a span of 10 bases. CDR3 amino acids: CASSESAGHEKLFF. CDR3 in DNA: TGTGCCAGCAGTGAATCAGCCGGGCATGAAAAACTGTTTTTT.

The chain employs TRBV30 and TRBJ1-1, with TRBD1 identical over 8 bases. There are 14 residues in the CDR3. Germline-derived CDR1 and CDR2 are GTSNPN and SVGIG (reference sequence). V trimming: 2 bases; J trimming: 1 base; junction bases outside the gene matches: 3. CDR3 in amino acids: CAWSSGQANTEAFF. The DNA of the CDR3 is TGTGCCTGGAGTTCGGGACAGGCGAACACTGAAGCTTTCTTT. Based on the CDR3 plus reference TRBV30 and TRBJ1-1, the full variable domain is SQTIHQWPATLVQPVGSPLSLECTVEGTSNPNLYWYRQAAGRGLQLLFYSVGIGQISSEVPQNLSASRPQDRQFILSSKKLLLSDSGFYLCAWSSGQANTEAFFGQGTRLTVV.

This chain's CDR3 is CASSLLAGVSYNEQFF. In nucleotides, the CDR3 is TGCGCCAGCAGCTTGCTAGCGGGGGTGTCCTACAATGAGCAGTTCTTC. The rearrangement joins TRBV5-1 to TRBJ2-1, with TRBD2 identical over 10 bases. CDR3 length equals 16 residues. Looked up from germline, CDR1 is SGHRS and CDR2 is YFSETQ. Losses at the gene ends were 1 base for V and 1 base for J; bases not matched to a gene: 2.

CDR3 in amino acids: CASGSQGLGTEAFF. The CDR3 DNA follows: TGTGCCAGCGGATCACAGGGGCTGGGCACTGAAGCTTTCTTT. J is TRBJ1-1 and V is TRBV2; TRBD1 matches 7 bases. The CDR3 is 14 amino acids. Germline-derived CDR1 and CDR2 are SNHLY and FYNNEI. Trimming cost V 8 bases and J 4 bases; bases outside gene matches: 10. Using reference TRBV2 and TRBJ1-1 for the parts outside the CDR3, the full variable domain is EPEVTQTPSHQVTQMGQEVILRCVPISNHLYFYWYRQILGQKVEFLVSFYNNEISEKSEIFDDQFSVERPDGSNFTLKIRSTKLEDSAMYFCASGSQGLGTEAFFGQGTRLTVV.

The chain carries TRBV4-3 and TRBJ1-1; weak D call: TRBD1 (5 bases). CDR1 and CDR2 from the germline V gene are LGHNA and YSLEER. This CDR3 comprises 18 residues. The germline V and J ends were trimmed by 1 base and 8 bases, with 26 bases remaining between them. CDR3 nucleotides: TGCGCCAGCAGCCAAGGGGCCCTTTGGGGAAAGGGGCCGGGGGAAGCTTTCTTT. Residues: CASSQGALWGKGPGEAFF.

V usage is TRBV5-6 and J usage is TRBJ1-1; D perhaps matches TRBD1 (6 bases). CDR1 and CDR2 from the germline V gene are SGHDT and YYEEEE. The CDR3 totals 15 residues. V was cut by 4 bases and J by 5 bases, with 18 bases left in between. In DNA form, the CDR3 reads TGTGCCAGCAGCGGATGGACAGTCCTTAAGACTGAAGCTTTCTTT. Protein product: CASSGWTVLKTEAFF.

The chain has TRBV6-5 and TRBJ1-5, with D perhaps matching TRBD1 (5 bases). CDR1 and CDR2 from the germline V gene are MNHEY and SVGAGI. This CDR3 has 15 amino acids. Trimming shortened V by 5 bases and J by 1 base, and 12 bases separated the two germline ends. The CDR3 spells CASSPGQGSNQPQHF. Written as DNA, the CDR3 is TGTGCCAGCAGTCCCGGGCAGGGCAGCAATCAGCCCCAGCATTTT.

The sample holds one count of this clone. V is TRBV7-2 and J is TRBJ1-1; 8 bases fit TRBD1. This CDR3 region has 13 residues. Trimming removed 4 bases from V and 6 bases from J; junction bases left unmatched: 4. Germline assignment: CDR1 SGHTA and CDR2 FQGNSA. The CDR3 sequence: CASSSGGFSEAFF. As DNA, the CDR3 is TGTGCCAGCAGCTCAGGGGGCTTTTCTGAAGCTTTCTTT.

The chain carries TRBV5-5 and TRBJ1-3, with D unclear. Trimming left V 0 bases short and J 0 bases short, with 10 bases between. Germline-derived CDR1 and CDR2 are SGHKS and YYEKEE (reference sequence). The CDR3 runs 16 residues. The CDR3 DNA sequence: TGTGCCAGCAGCTTGGCCAGTAGTAGCTCTGGAAACACCATATATTTT. Translation gives CASSLASSSSGNTIYF.